The 25 T cell receptor beta chains below all came from one sample that was sequenced in a study of CD8 T cells in Susac syndrome. Random hexamers were used to reverse transcribe the RNA input (roughly 0.5 to 1 ug). TCRdb reanalysed the immunoSEQ multiplex PCR reads using MiXCR and keeps one entry per CDR3 protein. Of about 300,000 distinct CDR3 sequences detected, about nine tenths appear once; the ten largest clones hold roughly 0.17%. The sample comprised CD8+ T cells from PBMCs. These receptors were collected from a human donor with multiple sclerosis.

This rearrangement joins TRBV19 to TRBJ1-1, with D possibly being TRBD1 (5 bases). V was trimmed by 10 bases and J by 1 base, leaving 16 bases between them. Germline CDR1 is LNHDA and CDR2 is SQIVND (reference sequence). This CDR3 has 14 residues. The DNA of the CDR3 is TGTGCCACCAACCCTGGGGGGACGAACACTGAAGCTTTCTTT. Protein: CATNPGGTNTEAFF.

This clonotype was recorded a few times. CDR3 sequence: CASSLALAGDHYEQYF. In DNA form, the CDR3 reads TGTGCCAGCAGCTTAGCTCTAGCGGGGGACCACTACGAGCAGTACTTC. V gene TRBV7-2 combines with J gene TRBJ2-7; 10 bases map to TRBD2. The ends lost 0 bases at V and 3 bases at J; junction bases unmatched: 5. Germline assignment: CDR1 SGHTA and CDR2 FQGNSA. The CDR3 covers 16 residues. The full variable domain, its missing parts supplied by reference TRBV7-2 and TRBJ2-7, is GAGVSQSPSNKVTEKGKDVELRCDPISGHTALYWYRQSLGQGLEFLIYFQGNSAPDKSGLPSDRFSAERTGGSVSTLTIQRTQQEDSAVYLCASSLALAGDHYEQYFGPGTRLTVT.

The genes are TRBV28 and TRBJ1-5, with TRBD1 matching 7 bases. This CDR3 is 16 amino acids long. The germline V gene encodes CDR1 MDHEN and CDR2 SYDVKM. After removal of 4 bases from V and 4 bases from J, the junction contained 10 bases not matched to a gene. CDR3 in amino acids: CASSYPQGDGNQPQHF. CDR3 DNA sequence: TGTGCCAGCAGTTACCCCCAGGGGGATGGAAATCAGCCCCAGCATTTT.

The chain employs TRBV19 and TRBJ2-7; D unresolved. CDR1 and CDR2 (germline): LNHDA, SQIVND (reference sequence). V dropped 5 bases and J dropped 0 bases, with 11 bases sitting between them. The CDR3 is made up of 14 amino acids. As DNA, the CDR3 is TGTGCCAGTAGTGCGGACGGTAGCTCCTACGAGCAGTACTTC. Amino acids: CASSADGSSYEQYF.

The rearrangement joins TRBV27 to TRBJ1-2, with D uncertain. There are 12 residues in the CDR3. Germline V gene data show CDR1 as MNHEY and CDR2 as SMNVEV (reference sequence). Trimming took off 6 bases at V and 7 bases at J, with 12 bases between the two ends. The CDR3 coding sequence is TGTGCCAGCAGGGAAGGGAACGGTGGCTACACCTTC. It yields the protein CASREGNGGYTF.

The chain recombines TRBV9 with TRBJ2-1; no clear D. The CDR3 sequence is 16 residues long. Germline values: CDR1 SGDLS, CDR2 YYNGEE. V lost 2 bases to trimming and J lost 8 bases, with 20 bases between them. The CDR3 nucleotides read TGTGCCAGCAGCGTTCCGTCTAGTGTTGCTGTTTATGAGCAGTTCTTC. Protein: CASSVPSSVAVYEQFF.

The chain recombines TRBV6-1 with TRBJ1-1; D is undetermined. The CDR3 is made up of 13 amino acids. Trimming removed 2 bases at V and 10 bases at J, with 14 bases between. Germline assignment: CDR1 MNHNS and CDR2 SASEGT. DNA of the CDR3: TGTGCCAGCAGTGAACTCGCCGAGGTCGTAGCTTTCTTT. It translates to CASSELAEVVAFF.

The V and J genes are TRBV19 and TRBJ1-1; D might be TRBD1 (6 bases). V lost 5 bases and J 3 bases, leaving 13 bases between the germline ends. Germline V gives CDR1 LNHDA, CDR2 SQIVND (reference sequence). The CDR3 spans 14 residues. The CDR3, as DNA: TGTGCCAGTAGTCCCGGGGGGGGCGACACTGAAGCTTTCTTT. This translates into CASSPGGGDTEAFF.

The CDR3 loop reads CASSAFGGYTF. CDR3 nucleotides: TGTGCCAGCAGCGCGTTCGGGGGCTACACCTTC. The rearrangement uses TRBV2 and TRBJ1-2, with D unresolved. This CDR3 comprises 11 residues. CDR1 is SNHLY and CDR2 is FYNNEI in the germline V gene. Deletions cut 6 bases from V and 8 bases from J, with 10 bases between.

The chain is built from TRBV30 and TRBJ2-2, with D perhaps matching TRBD2 (6 bases). From germline, CDR1 is GTSNPN and CDR2 SVGIG (reference sequence). The V end lost 2 bases, the J end lost 5 bases, and 12 bases lay between the germline ends. This CDR3 is 14 amino acids long. The CDR3 coding sequence is TGTGCCTGGAGTTCGCCTCGGGAGACCGGGGAGCTGTTTTTT. Its translation: CAWSSPRETGELFF.

The V call is TRBV7-8, the J call TRBJ2-2; D call uncertain. Per germline, CDR1 SGHVS and CDR2 FQNEAQ. CDR3 size: 13 residues. Deletions cut 3 bases from V and 6 bases from J, with 8 bases between. The CDR3 region is CASSLYGAGELFF. The CDR3 DNA sequence: TGTGCCAGCAGCTTGTATGGGGCCGGGGAGCTGTTTTTT. The full variable domain, in which reference TRBV7-8 and TRBJ2-2 provide the parts outside the CDR3, is GAGVSQSPRYKVAKRGQDVALRCDPISGHVSLFWYQQALGQGPEFLTYFQNEAQLDKSGLPSDRFFAERPEGSVSTLKIQRTQQEDSAVYLCASSLYGAGELFFGEGSRLTVL.

J is TRBJ1-4 and V is TRBV6-2 or TRBV6-3, with TRBD1 matching over 8 bases. Germline values: CDR1 MNHEY, CDR2 SVGEGT. CDR3 size: 16 residues. V shed 4 bases, J shed 8 bases, and the junction held 12 bases outside the gene matches. The CDR3 is CASSSNIPGQAEKLFF. The CDR3 nucleotides are TGTGCCAGCAGTTCCAACATTCCGGGACAGGCGGAAAAACTGTTTTTT.

The V call is TRBV7-9, the J call TRBJ2-1, with 10 nucleotides matching TRBD2. The length of the CDR3 is 17 residues. The V gene's germline CDR1 is SEHNR and CDR2 FQNEAQ (reference sequence). With 0 bases clipped from V and 8 bases from J, the junction kept 10 bases outside the gene matches. The CDR3 region is CASSLARPAGGQDEQFF. CDR3 nucleotide sequence: TGTGCCAGCAGCTTAGCGCGCCCAGCGGGGGGGCAGGATGAGCAGTTCTTC. The whole variable domain, filled in from reference TRBV7-9 and TRBJ2-1, reads DTGVSQNPRHKITKRGQNVTFRCDPISEHNRLYWYRQTLGQGPEFLTYFQNEAQLEKSRLLSDRFSAERPKGSFSTLEIQRTEQGDSAMYLCASSLARPAGGQDEQFFGPGTRLTVL.

The chain uses TRBV2 and TRBJ2-3, with 12 bases lining up with TRBD2. CDR1 and CDR2 from the germline V gene are SNHLY and FYNNEI. Trimming cost V 6 bases and J 6 bases; bases outside gene matches: 7. The CDR3 has 15 amino acids. The CDR3 sequence: CASRATSGGPDTQYF. As DNA, the CDR3 is TGTGCCAGCAGAGCGACTAGCGGGGGCCCGGATACGCAGTATTTT.

This chain connects TRBV11-2 to TRBJ1-5, with 9 bases lining up with TRBD1. The CDR3 runs to 19 residues. The germline V gene encodes CDR1 SGHAT and CDR2 FQNNGV. J gave up 2 bases and V 3 bases, and 14 bases lay outside the gene matches. The CDR3 DNA reads as TGTGCCAGCAGCTTGCCCTCGGACAGGGGACGCTTAGGCAATCAGCCCCAGCATTTT. Amino acids: CASSLPSDRGRLGNQPQHF.

V and J are TRBV11-1 and TRBJ2-7, with 8 bases matching TRBD1. From germline, CDR1 is SGHAT and CDR2 FQDESV (reference sequence). Losses at the gene ends were 1 base for V and 2 bases for J; bases not matched to a gene: 22. CDR3 length: 21 residues. In nucleotides, the CDR3 is TGTGCCAGCAGCTTAGATTTGAAATCGTCTTTCGGACAGGGCAGGGCCTACGAGCAGTACTTC. As protein: CASSLDLKSSFGQGRAYEQYF.

The chain couples TRBV4-3 to TRBJ2-1, with 9 nucleotides matching TRBD1. With 0 bases clipped from V and 4 bases from J, the junction kept 7 bases outside the gene matches. Germline CDR1 is LGHNA and CDR2 is YSLEER. CDR3 length: 17 amino acids. In nucleotides, the CDR3 is TGCGCCAGCAGCCAAGAGGACAGGGGAGGAACTTACAATGAGCAGTTCTTC. Protein: CASSQEDRGGTYNEQFF.

The V and J genes are TRBV19 and TRBJ2-1; TRBD1 agrees at 7 bases. Looked up from germline, CDR1 is LNHDA and CDR2 is SQIVND (reference sequence). Unmatched junction bases numbered 8, after V lost 6 bases and J lost 6 bases. The CDR3 length is 14 residues. CDR3 nucleotide sequence: TGTGCCAGTAGCCACCCGGGACAGTTCAATGAGCAGTTCTTC. It specifies CASSHPGQFNEQFF. The complete variable domain, with remaining parts taken from reference TRBV19 and TRBJ2-1, reads DGGITQSPKYLFRKEGQNVTLSCEQNLNHDAMYWYRQDPGQGLRLIYYSQIVNDFQKGDIAEGYSVSREKKESFPLTVTSAQKNPTAFYLCASSHPGQFNEQFFGPGTRLTVL.

There are a few counts of this clonotype. The rearrangement uses TRBV4-1 and TRBJ2-3; D remains ambiguous. Germline V CDR1 and CDR2: MGHRA, YSYEKL. The CDR3 is 18 amino acids. V was pared by 5 bases and J by 0 bases, with 21 bases between. In DNA, the CDR3 is TGCGCCAGCAGCGAAATGCCGGTCATGACAACTAGCACAGATACGCAGTATTTT. Encoded protein: CASSEMPVMTTSTDTQYF.

The V and J genes are TRBV10-3 and TRBJ1-4, with D maybe TRBD1 (5 bases). The V end lost 0 bases, the J end lost 5 bases, and 31 bases lay between the germline ends. CDR3 length: 22 residues. Germline loops: CDR1 ENHRY, CDR2 SYGVKD. The CDR3 DNA reads TGTGCCATCAGTGAGTCGCCTACGCCTCGGGGCAGGGAGGCCTTCTGGAATGAAAAACTGTTTTTT. Translation: CAISESPTPRGREAFWNEKLFF.

The J gene is TRBJ1-2, the V gene TRBV28; no definite D call. V was pared by 7 bases and J by 5 bases, with 14 bases between. The germline V gene has CDR1 MDHEN and CDR2 SYDVKM. This CDR3 is 13 amino acids long. Here the CDR3 reads CASTPRTAYGYTF. CDR3 sequence (DNA): TGTGCCAGCACACCCAGGACGGCATATGGCTACACCTTC.

V and J are TRBV7-9 and TRBJ2-2, with D perhaps TRBD1 (6 bases). This CDR3 comprises 14 residues. Germline assignment: CDR1 SEHNR and CDR2 FQNEAQ (reference sequence). V lost 2 bases, J lost 7 bases, and 11 bases lay in between. The CDR3 is CASSLRQGNGELFF. The CDR3 DNA follows: TGTGCCAGCAGCTTACGGCAGGGGAACGGGGAGCTGTTTTTT.

The genes are TRBV7-9 and TRBJ2-7, with a possible D match to TRBD1 (5 bases). Trimming took 5 bases from V and 6 from J, leaving 11 bases between them. The CDR3 covers 12 residues. The germline V gene encodes CDR1 SEHNR and CDR2 FQNEAQ (reference sequence). The CDR3 is CASSLNQGEQYF. DNA for the CDR3: TGTGCCAGCAGCCTCAACCAGGGCGAGCAGTACTTC.

The chain links TRBV12-3 or TRBV12-4 to TRBJ2-5; no firm D call. Deletions cut 4 bases from V and 4 bases from J, with 10 bases between. This CDR3 comprises 13 residues. CDR3 nucleotides: TGTGCCAGCAGTTCCCCCGTTGGAGAGACCCAGTACTTC. It yields the protein CASSSPVGETQYF.

The CDR3 reads CASSTAGNEQYF. Written as DNA, the CDR3 is TGTGCCAGCAGCACCGCAGGGAACGAGCAGTACTTC. The chain has TRBV13 and TRBJ2-7; D might be TRBD1 (5 bases). V dropped 5 bases and J dropped 5 bases, with 10 bases sitting between them. Germline CDR1 and CDR2: PRHDT and FYEKMQ (reference sequence). This CDR3 contains 12 residues.